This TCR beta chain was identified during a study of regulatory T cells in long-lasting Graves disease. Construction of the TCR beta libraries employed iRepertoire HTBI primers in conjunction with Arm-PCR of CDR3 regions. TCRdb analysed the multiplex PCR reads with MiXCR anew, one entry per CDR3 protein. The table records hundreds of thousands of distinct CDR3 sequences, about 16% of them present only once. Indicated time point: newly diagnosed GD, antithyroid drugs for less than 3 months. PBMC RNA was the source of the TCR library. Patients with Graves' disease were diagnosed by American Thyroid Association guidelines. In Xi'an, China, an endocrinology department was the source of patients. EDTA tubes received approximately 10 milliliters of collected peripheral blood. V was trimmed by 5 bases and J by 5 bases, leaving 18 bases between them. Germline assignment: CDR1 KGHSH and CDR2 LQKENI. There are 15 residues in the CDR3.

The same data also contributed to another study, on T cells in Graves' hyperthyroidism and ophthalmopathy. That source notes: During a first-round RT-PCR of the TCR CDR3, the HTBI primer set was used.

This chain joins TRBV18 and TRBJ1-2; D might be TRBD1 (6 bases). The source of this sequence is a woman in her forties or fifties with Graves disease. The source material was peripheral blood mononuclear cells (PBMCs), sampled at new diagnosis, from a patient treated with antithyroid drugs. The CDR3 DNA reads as TGTGCCAGCTCAACTCAATCAGGGGTGCGGTATGGCTACACCTTC. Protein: CASSTQSGVRYGYTF.